This T cell receptor (beta chain) was observed in a study of Graves' ophthalmopathy and Graves' hyperthyroidism. Study conclusions and caveats: Blood shared most expanded thyroid clonotypes above 0.001 frequency. Forecasting of ophthalmopathy progression by the model achieved around 68% sensitivity and less than 80% specificity.

Trimming cost V 6 bases and J 5 bases; bases outside gene matches: 12. Germline V gene sequence: CDR1 LGHDT, CDR2 YNNKEL (reference sequence). The CDR3 extends over 15 amino acids. Under 3 months in duration, the ophthalmopathy in affected donors had moderate-to-severe activity, CAS ≥3 and NOSPECS ≥4. Pregnancy or lactation, uncontrolled infections and other autoimmune diseases were grounds for excluding patients. In this sample, this clonotype turned up a few times. Its antigen is unknown. The TCR beta CDR3 regions underwent amplification from RNA transcripts. After a first-round RT-PCR with HTBI primers, a second-round multiplex PCR was run. TCRdb re-called the multiplex PCR reads with MiXCR, one entry per CDR3 protein. The table shows some 240,000 distinct CDR3 sequences, with around 42% occurring only once.

The specimen sequenced was peripheral blood. The chain joins TRBV3-1 to TRBJ2-5, with 7 bases matching TRBD1. This TCR came from an adult man with Graves' ophthalmopathy. In DNA form, the CDR3 reads TGTGCCAGCAGTTCAAGGGGGCTAGGTGGGGAGACCCAGTACTTC. This sequence encodes CASSSRGLGGETQYF.